Here is one T cell receptor beta chain with its context. This CDR3 is 16 amino acids long. CDR1 is MNHEY and CDR2 is SMNVEV in the germline V gene (reference sequence). Deletions cut 5 bases from V and 4 bases from J, with 15 bases between. These data originate in a study of cytomegalovirus exposure and HLA in healthy donors. PCR amplification relied on 60 Vbeta primers (plus 13 Jbeta primers). The assay was immunoSEQ multiplex PCR, and TCRdb's table has in-frame clones only and misses some. This sample carries under 150,000 clones, 82% of them seen once, and the ten largest clones take around 2.4%. Sequencing was done on a sample of PBMCs. This chain connects TRBV27 to TRBJ2-6; weak D call: TRBD1 (5 bases). This clonotype was sampled from a male donor in good health and CMV-seronegative. The CDR3 DNA follows: TGTGCCAGCAGTCCCAGGGTAGGGTTCGGGGCCAACGTCCTGACTTTC. Translated: CASSPRVGFGANVLTF.